This T cell receptor (beta chain) is from a study of T cell responses to AZD1222 COVID-19 vaccine. Whole-study results and caveats: Two AZD1222 administrations were followed by greater Spike-specific TCR breadth and depth. Donors were largely white British and mainly female; clonal diversity was possibly underestimated.

With respect to this clone: The antigen remains unidentified.

TCRdb's copy holds only in-frame clones and misses some; the assay was immunoSEQ multiplex PCR. Of tens of thousands of clones listed, roughly 80% are singletons. The V end lost 0 bases, the J end lost 2 bases, and 10 bases lay between the germline ends. This CDR3 is 15 amino acids long. Germline V gives CDR1 SGDLS, CDR2 YYNGEE. The sequence was collected from an adult in good health. This specimen consisted of peripheral blood, obtained on day 0 of AZD1222 vaccination. The rearrangement uses TRBV9 and TRBJ2-3, with a possible D match to TRBD1 (6 bases). CDR3 residues: CASSVAGHHTDTQYF. DNA of the CDR3: TGTGCCAGCAGCGTAGCGGGACACCACACAGATACGCAGTATTTT.